The 24 T cell receptor beta chains in this list originate from one sample, sequenced in a study of cytomegalovirus exposure and HLA in healthy donors. PCR involved 60 Vbeta and 13 Jbeta primers. This table comes from immunoSEQ multiplex PCR, and its TCRdb copy is limited to in-frame clones, with some not included. This sample's table reports around 150,000 clones. Specimen: PBMCs. The receptors stem from a woman aged 60-70 years in good health and CMV-seronegative.

The genes are TRBV6-1 and TRBJ1-4; D might be TRBD1 (5 bases). The germline CDR1 and CDR2 sequences are MNHNS and SASEGT. The V and J ends lost 4 bases and 6 bases respectively, with 12 bases between them. The CDR3 consists of 14 residues. The CDR3 region is CASSVRDRDEKLFF. CDR3 sequence (DNA): TGTGCCAGCAGTGTCAGGGATAGGGATGAAAAACTGTTTTTT.

The chain couples TRBV5-1 to TRBJ2-1; 7 bases are shared with TRBD2. With V trimmed by 0 bases and J by 4 bases, 4 bases remained unmatched. Germline values: CDR1 SGHRS, CDR2 YFSETQ. CDR3 size: 15 residues. The CDR3 loop reads CASSLGGRGYNEQFF. The CDR3 DNA reads as TGCGCCAGCAGCTTGGGGGGGAGGGGTTACAATGAGCAGTTCTTC.

This CDR3 is CSATGSYNEQFF. The DNA of the CDR3 is TGCAGCGCCACAGGATCCTACAATGAGCAGTTCTTC. This chain uses TRBV29-1 with TRBJ2-1, with TRBD1 as a possible D gene (5 bases). Per the germline V gene, CDR1 is SQVTM and CDR2 is ANQGSEA. Deletions cut 7 bases from V and 1 base from J, with 8 bases between. The length of the CDR3 is 12 residues.

This chain uses TRBV7-3 with TRBJ1-4; D perhaps matches TRBD1 (6 bases). V gave up 8 bases and J gave up 8 bases, with 21 bases separating them. CDR1 and CDR2 (germline): SGHTA, FQGTGA. The CDR3 runs to 15 residues. The CDR3 region is CASGGGRQEGEKLFF. In DNA, the CDR3 is TGTGCCAGCGGGGGGGGGAGACAGGAAGGGGAAAAACTGTTTTTT.

This chain connects TRBV4-2 to TRBJ2-7; no definite D call. This CDR3 has 13 amino acids. Deletions cut 1 base from V and 3 bases from J, with 7 bases between. Germline CDR1 and CDR2: LGHNA and YNFKEQ. The CDR3 is CASSQGRYYEQYF. The CDR3 nucleotides are TGTGCCAGCAGCCAAGGCCGCTACTACGAGCAGTACTTC.

The rearrangement uses TRBV2 and TRBJ2-3; 7 bases are a match to TRBD2. V lost 8 bases, J lost 5 bases, and 1 base stayed unmatched. Germline assignment: CDR1 SNHLY and CDR2 FYNNEI. This CDR3 has 11 amino acids. The CDR3 DNA follows: TGTGCCAGCGGACTAGGAGATACGCAGTATTTT. Encoded protein: CASGLGDTQYF.

Regarding this clone: Compared with germline, one end of the junction differs, possibly owing to a read error. The identical CDR3 is also encoded by other nucleotide sequences in the sample. This chain connects TRBV30 to TRBJ2-2; the match to TRBD1 covers 9 bases. Germline V gene data show CDR1 as GTSNPN and CDR2 as SVGIG (reference sequence). The CDR3 contains 16 residues. The CDR3 DNA reads TGTGCCTGGAGCCCTAACCTCTACAGGGGGCTTGGGGAACTGTTTTTT. Protein sequence: CAWSPNLYRGLGELFF. The full variable domain, completed using reference TRBV30 and TRBJ2-2, is SQTIHQWPATLVQPVGSPLSLECTVEGTSNPNLYWYRQAAGRGLQLLFYSVGIGQISSEVPQNLSASRPQDRQFILSSKKLLLSDSGFYLCAWSPNLYRGLGELFFGEGSRLTVL.

V and J are TRBV6-6 and TRBJ2-1, with D possibly being TRBD2 (6 bases). Germline V gene sequence: CDR1 MNHNY, CDR2 SVGAGI (reference sequence). V gave up 4 bases and J gave up 7 bases, with 14 bases separating them. This CDR3 comprises 14 residues. The CDR3 spells CASSFTGAGNEQFF. In nucleotides, the CDR3 is TGTGCCAGCAGTTTCACGGGAGCAGGAAATGAGCAGTTCTTC.

V gene TRBV9 combines with J gene TRBJ2-7; D is possibly TRBD2 (6 bases). The CDR3 runs 15 residues. Germline V gene lookup returns CDR1 SGDLS and CDR2 YYNGEE. Between the trimmed V and J ends, which lost 0 bases and 1 base, there was a span of 11 bases. For the CDR3, the DNA is TGTGCCAGCAGCGTAGCCATGGGACTTTCCTACGAGCAGTACTTC. It translates to CASSVAMGLSYEQYF.

The rearrangement joins TRBV30 to TRBJ1-1; 7 bases fit TRBD1. Trimming at V came to 7 bases and at J to 6 bases, leaving 5 bases not matched to a gene. The CDR3 spans 11 residues. The germline V gene encodes CDR1 GTSNPN and CDR2 SVGIG (reference sequence). CDR3 sequence reads: CALTGFAEAFF. CDR3 DNA: TGTGCCTTGACAGGGTTTGCTGAAGCTTTCTTT.

The chain couples TRBV25-1 to TRBJ2-3; 12 bases line up with TRBD2. Germline V lookup: CDR1 MGHDK, CDR2 SYGVNS. The CDR3 sequence is 17 residues long. V was pared by 6 bases and J by 3 bases, with 10 bases of the junction left unmatched. The CDR3 here is CASSPKRTSGKTDTQYF. In nucleotides, the CDR3 is TGTGCCAGCAGCCCCAAAAGGACTAGCGGGAAAACAGATACGCAGTATTTT.

The gene calls are TRBV9 and TRBJ2-7, with 7 bases aligning to TRBD2. CDR3 size: 14 residues. With 4 bases clipped from V and 2 bases from J, the junction kept 6 bases outside the gene matches. From germline, CDR1 is SGDLS and CDR2 YYNGEE. Written as DNA, the CDR3 is TGTGCCAGCAGCCCAAGTAGCGGGCCCTACGAGCAGTACTTC. Its translation: CASSPSSGPYEQYF.

The chain couples TRBV18 to TRBJ1-2, with D unresolved. This CDR3 has 13 amino acids. The germline CDR1 and CDR2 sequences are KGHSH and LQKENI. Trimming cost V 2 bases and J 7 bases, with 11 bases left between them. As DNA, the CDR3 is TGTGCCAGCTCACCAATTCCAGTGGCTGGCTACACCTTC. Translating gives CASSPIPVAGYTF.

In the case of this clone: At one boundary the junction diverges from the germline segment, which might be a read error. This sequence joins TRBV7-6 and TRBJ2-3, with a weak D call TRBD1 (6 bases). Germline CDR1 reads SGHVS; CDR2 reads FNYEAQ. The CDR3 extends over 18 amino acids. CDR3 region: CASTLRAARGHSTDTQYF. The CDR3 nucleotides are TGTGCCAGCACCTTACGGGCTGCCAGGGGTCATAGCACAGATACGCAGTATTTT.

The genes are TRBV27 and TRBJ1-2; 11 nucleotides align to TRBD1. CDR1 is MNHEY, CDR2 SMNVEV, per germline (reference sequence). The CDR3 extends over 16 amino acids. V shed 5 bases and J 6 bases; nucleotides not matched to a gene: 11. In nucleotides, the CDR3 is TGTGCCAGCAGTCGTCGCCCCGGACAGGGGGCTGATGGCTACACCTTC. Its translation: CASSRRPGQGADGYTF.

The V call is TRBV23-1, the J call TRBJ2-4; tentatively, D is TRBD1 (5 bases). TRBV23-1 is identified as an open reading frame with a role that is uncertain. The CDR3 covers 15 residues. This CDR3 reads CAVGQPDPAKNIQYF. Written as DNA, the CDR3 is TGCGCGGTGGGGCAGCCTGATCCGGCCAAAAACATTCAGTACTTC.

J is TRBJ2-7 and V is TRBV30; 10 nucleotides align to TRBD1. The CDR3 covers 17 residues. J gave up 7 bases and V 2 bases, and 17 bases lay outside the gene matches. The germline CDR1 and CDR2 sequences are GTSNPN and SVGIG (reference sequence). The CDR3 sequence is CAWSFPTPGTGVREQYF. In DNA form, the CDR3 reads TGTGCCTGGAGTTTTCCCACCCCCGGGACAGGGGTTAGGGAGCAGTACTTC.

V is TRBV9 and J is TRBJ2-7; 9 bases match TRBD1. The CDR3 runs 14 residues. The J segment lost 2 bases and the V segment lost 4 bases, leaving 4 bases of the junction unmatched. Germline CDR1 and CDR2: SGDLS and YYNGEE. CDR3 sequence: CASSPRTGAYEQYF. The CDR3 bases are TGTGCCAGCAGCCCAAGGACAGGGGCCTACGAGCAGTACTTC.

This sequence joins TRBV29-1 and TRBJ1-1; 11 nucleotides match TRBD1. Trimming took 4 bases from V and 0 from J; bases not matched to a gene: 1. The germline V gene has CDR1 SQVTM and CDR2 ANQGSEA. This CDR3 has 14 amino acids. CDR3 region: CSVGDRGMNTEAFF. As DNA, the CDR3 is TGCAGCGTTGGGGACAGGGGGATGAACACTGAAGCTTTCTTT.

The chain joins TRBV9 to TRBJ2-1; the match to TRBD2 covers 7 bases. V gave up 5 bases and J gave up 5 bases; unmatched junction bases: 7. The germline V gene encodes CDR1 SGDLS and CDR2 YYNGEE. The CDR3 sequence is 14 residues long. DNA of the CDR3: TGTGCCAGCAGTTTAGCGGGCGCTAACAATGAGCAGTTCTTC. It translates to CASSLAGANNEQFF.

This chain joins TRBV7-2 and TRBJ2-7; TRBD2 is a possible D gene (6 bases). Per germline, CDR1 SGHTA and CDR2 FQGNSA. Trimming removed 0 bases from V and 2 bases from J, with 8 bases in between. This CDR3 spans 14 amino acids. The DNA of the CDR3 is TGTGCCAGCAGCTTAGCGCGGGGAACCTACGAGCAGTACTTC. Translated: CASSLARGTYEQYF. Looking up the rest from reference TRBV7-2 and TRBJ2-7 gives the full variable domain: GAGVSQSPSNKVTEKGKDVELRCDPISGHTALYWYRQSLGQGLEFLIYFQGNSAPDKSGLPSDRFSAERTGGSVSTLTIQRTQQEDSAVYLCASSLARGTYEQYFGPGTRLTVT.

The genes are TRBV19 and TRBJ1-1; TRBD1 aligns across 11 bases. The CDR3 runs to 15 residues. Trimming took 10 bases from V and 3 from J; bases not matched to a gene: 10. Germline loops: CDR1 LNHDA, CDR2 SQIVND (reference sequence). In DNA form, the CDR3 reads TGTGCCACCAGAGCGGGACAGGGGGTTTACACTGAAGCTTTCTTT. This encodes CATRAGQGVYTEAFF. The variable domain in full, with the rest retrieved from reference TRBV19 and TRBJ1-1, is DGGITQSPKYLFRKEGQNVTLSCEQNLNHDAMYWYRQDPGQGLRLIYYSQIVNDFQKGDIAEGYSVSREKKESFPLTVTSAQKNPTAFYLCATRAGQGVYTEAFFGQGTRLTVV.

The rearrangement uses TRBV9 and TRBJ1-5; weak D call: TRBD1 (5 bases). Germline V gene data show CDR1 as SGDLS and CDR2 as YYNGEE. This CDR3 is built from 13 residues. The ends were cut back, 4 bases at V and 6 bases at J, with 11 bases in the middle. CDR3 nucleotide sequence: TGTGCCAGCAGCAGACAGACGAGTCAGCCCCAGCATTTT. Residues: CASSRQTSQPQHF.

The V gene is TRBV7-2, the J gene TRBJ2-3; no definite D call. V was pared by 1 base and J by 4 bases, with 12 bases between. This CDR3 contains 15 residues. Germline-derived CDR1 and CDR2 are SGHTA and FQGNSA. The DNA for the CDR3 is TGTGCCAGCAGCTTAGTGGGCCCCCCGGCAGATACGCAGTATTTT. It translates to CASSLVGPPADTQYF.